Ten or more counts support the clone carrying this T cell receptor (beta chain). V lost 3 bases to trimming and J lost 7 bases; unmatched junction nucleotides: 9. This CDR3 is 16 amino acids long. CDR1 SNHLY and CDR2 FYNNEI come from the germline V gene. This entry is derived from a study of T cells in Graves' hyperthyroidism and ophthalmopathy. Clinicians diagnosed patients from clinical symptoms, serum thyroxine and TRAb, thyroid ultrasound and orbital computed tomography. Amplified regions were TCR beta CDR3 sequences from RNA transcripts. HTBI primers were the set used in a first-round RT-PCR of the TCR CDR3. TCRdb redid the calling of the multiplex PCR reads with MiXCR, one entry per CDR3 protein. The sample yields hundreds of thousands of distinct CDR3 sequences, approximately 14% seen once.

The chain uses TRBV2 and TRBJ2-4, with 10 bases that match TRBD1. The sample taken for sequencing was blood. The receptor's source is a young woman with Graves' hyperthyroidism. The CDR3 DNA reads TGTGCCAGCAGTGATTATATGGGACAGGGGAATAACATTCAGTACTTC. This encodes CASSDYMGQGNNIQYF.